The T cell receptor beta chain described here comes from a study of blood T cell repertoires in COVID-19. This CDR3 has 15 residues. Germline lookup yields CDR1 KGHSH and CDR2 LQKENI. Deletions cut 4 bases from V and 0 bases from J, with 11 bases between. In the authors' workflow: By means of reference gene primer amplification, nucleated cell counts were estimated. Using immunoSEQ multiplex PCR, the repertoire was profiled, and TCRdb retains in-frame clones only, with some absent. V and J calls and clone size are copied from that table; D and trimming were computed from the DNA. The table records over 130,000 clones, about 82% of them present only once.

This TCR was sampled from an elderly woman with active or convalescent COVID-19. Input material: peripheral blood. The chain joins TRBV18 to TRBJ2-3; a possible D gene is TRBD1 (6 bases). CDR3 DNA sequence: TGTGCCAGCTCACGCCAAGGACAGAGCACAGATACGCAGTATTTT. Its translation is CASSRQGQSTDTQYF. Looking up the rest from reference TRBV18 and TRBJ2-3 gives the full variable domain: NAGVMQNPRHLVRRRGQEARLRCSPMKGHSHVYWYRQLPEEGLKFMVYLQKENIIDESGMPKERFSAEFPKEGPSILRIQQVVRGDSAAYFCASSRQGQSTDTQYFGPGTRLTVL.